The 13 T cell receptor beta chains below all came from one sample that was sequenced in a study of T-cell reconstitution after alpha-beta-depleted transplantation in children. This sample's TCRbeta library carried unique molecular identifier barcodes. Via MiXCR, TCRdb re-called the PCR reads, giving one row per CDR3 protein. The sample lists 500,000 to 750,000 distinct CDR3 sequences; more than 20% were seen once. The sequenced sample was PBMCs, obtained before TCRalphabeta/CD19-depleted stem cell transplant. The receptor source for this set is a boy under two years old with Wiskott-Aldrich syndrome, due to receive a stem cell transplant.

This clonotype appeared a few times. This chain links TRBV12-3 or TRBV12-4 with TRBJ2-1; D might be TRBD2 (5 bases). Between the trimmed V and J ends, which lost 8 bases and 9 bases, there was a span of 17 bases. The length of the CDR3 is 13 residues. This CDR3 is CASDFDPGSEQFF. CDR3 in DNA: TGTGCCAGCGATTTTGACCCTGGGAGTGAGCAGTTCTTC.

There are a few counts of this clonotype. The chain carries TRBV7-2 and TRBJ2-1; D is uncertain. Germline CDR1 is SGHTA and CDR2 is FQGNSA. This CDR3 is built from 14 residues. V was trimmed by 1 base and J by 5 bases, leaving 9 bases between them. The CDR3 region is CASSLVFVDNEQFF. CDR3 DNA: TGTGCCAGCAGCTTAGTTTTCGTTGACAATGAGCAGTTCTTC.

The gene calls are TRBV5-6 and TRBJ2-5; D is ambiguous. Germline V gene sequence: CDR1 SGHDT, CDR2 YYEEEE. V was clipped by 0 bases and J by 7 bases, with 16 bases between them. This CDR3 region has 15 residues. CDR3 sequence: CASSLVSISKRTQYF. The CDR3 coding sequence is TGTGCCAGCAGCTTGGTGTCCATCTCCAAGAGGACCCAGTACTTC.

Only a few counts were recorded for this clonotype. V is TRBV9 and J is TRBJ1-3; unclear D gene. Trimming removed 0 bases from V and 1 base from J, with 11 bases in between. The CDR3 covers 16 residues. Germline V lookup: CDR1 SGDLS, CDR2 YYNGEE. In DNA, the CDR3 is TGTGCCAGCAGCGTAGGGACTGTGTCTTCTGGAAACACCATATATTTT. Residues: CASSVGTVSSGNTIYF.

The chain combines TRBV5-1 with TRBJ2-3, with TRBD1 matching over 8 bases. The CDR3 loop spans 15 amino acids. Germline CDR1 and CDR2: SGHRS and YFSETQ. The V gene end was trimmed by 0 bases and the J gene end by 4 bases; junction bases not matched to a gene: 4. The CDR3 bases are TGCGCCAGCAGCTTGGTGACAGGGGTTGCAGATACGCAGTATTTT. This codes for CASSLVTGVADTQYF.

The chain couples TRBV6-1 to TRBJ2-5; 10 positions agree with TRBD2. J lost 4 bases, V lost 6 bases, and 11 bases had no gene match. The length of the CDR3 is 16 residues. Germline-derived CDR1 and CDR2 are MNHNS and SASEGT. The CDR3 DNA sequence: TGTGCCAGCAGCCTCACAACTAGCGGGGCGACAGAGACCCAGTACTTC. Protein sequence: CASSLTTSGATETQYF.

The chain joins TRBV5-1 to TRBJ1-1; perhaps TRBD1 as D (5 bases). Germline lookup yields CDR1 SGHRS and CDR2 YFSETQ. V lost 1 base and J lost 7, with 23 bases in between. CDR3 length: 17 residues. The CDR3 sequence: CASSLNTRGRERSEAFF. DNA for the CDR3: TGCGCCAGCAGCTTGAACACCCGGGGCCGAGAGAGGAGTGAAGCTTTCTTT.

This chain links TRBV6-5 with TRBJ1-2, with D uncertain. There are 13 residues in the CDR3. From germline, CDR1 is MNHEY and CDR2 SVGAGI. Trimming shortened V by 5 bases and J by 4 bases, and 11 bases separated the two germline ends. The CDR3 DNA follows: TGTGCCAGCAGTAACAGAAGAATCTATGGCTACACCTTC. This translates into CASSNRRIYGYTF.

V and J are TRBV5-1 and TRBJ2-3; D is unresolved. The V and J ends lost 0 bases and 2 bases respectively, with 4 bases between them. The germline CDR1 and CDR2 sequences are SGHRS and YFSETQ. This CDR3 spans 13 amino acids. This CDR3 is CASSLDNTDTQYF. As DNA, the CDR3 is TGCGCCAGCAGCTTGGATAACACAGATACGCAGTATTTT.

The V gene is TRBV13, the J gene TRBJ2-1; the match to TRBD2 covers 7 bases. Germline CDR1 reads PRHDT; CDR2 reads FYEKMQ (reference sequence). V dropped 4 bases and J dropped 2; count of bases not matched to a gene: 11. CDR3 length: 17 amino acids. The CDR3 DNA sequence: TGTGCCAGCAGCTCCATGGCGGGGCTAGCGGCCTACAATGAGCAGTTCTTC. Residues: CASSSMAGLAAYNEQFF. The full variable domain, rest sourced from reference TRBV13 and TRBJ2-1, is AAGVIQSPRHLIKEKRETATLKCYPIPRHDTVYWYQQGPGQDPQFLISFYEKMQSDKGSIPDRFSAQQFSDYHSELNMSSLELGDSALYFCASSSMAGLAAYNEQFFGPGTRLTVL.

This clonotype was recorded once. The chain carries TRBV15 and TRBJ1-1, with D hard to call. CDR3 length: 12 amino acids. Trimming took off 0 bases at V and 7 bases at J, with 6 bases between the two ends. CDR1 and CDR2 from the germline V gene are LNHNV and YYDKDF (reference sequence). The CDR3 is CATSRDISEAFF. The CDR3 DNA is TGTGCCACCAGCAGAGATATAAGTGAAGCTTTCTTT.

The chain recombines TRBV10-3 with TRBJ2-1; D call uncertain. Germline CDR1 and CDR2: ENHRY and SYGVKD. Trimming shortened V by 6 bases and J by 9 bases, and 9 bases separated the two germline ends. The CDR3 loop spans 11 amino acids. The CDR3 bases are TGTGCCATCAGGCAGGAGCTTGAGCAGTTCTTC. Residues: CAIRQELEQFF.

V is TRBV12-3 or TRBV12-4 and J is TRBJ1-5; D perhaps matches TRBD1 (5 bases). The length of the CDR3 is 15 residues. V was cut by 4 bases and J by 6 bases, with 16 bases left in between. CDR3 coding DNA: TGTGCCAGCAGTTCCGGGACCGCGGGAAGTCAGCCCCAGCATTTT. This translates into CASSSGTAGSQPQHF.